The clone carrying this TCR beta chain was observed at least ten times. Its antigen is unidentified. The record originates from a study of regulatory T cells in long-lasting Graves disease. The time point: newly diagnosed GD, antithyroid drugs for less than 3 months. Generation of the TCR library employed RNA extracted from PBMCs. Library construction for TCR beta used iRepertoire HTBI primers and Arm-PCR of CDR3 regions. TCRdb independently ran MiXCR on the multiplex PCR reads; one entry per CDR3 protein. The table lists about 300,000 distinct CDR3 sequences, 15% to 20% of them singletons. Study-level findings and limits: Repertoires from persistent disease leaned toward TRBV28, TRBJ1-2 and TRBJ2-5. Shared public clonotypes totalled 2,741 in persistent patients, compared with some 920 in new patients. Persistent Graves' patients possessed reduced TCR diversity relative to recently diagnosed ones.

Germline V gene data show CDR1 as MNHEY and CDR2 as SMNVEV (reference sequence). V shed 3 bases and J shed 6 bases, with 15 bases lying between them. This CDR3 spans 14 amino acids. The source is a female donor with Graves disease. The chain uses TRBV27 and TRBJ2-7; D gene ambiguous. This material consisted of peripheral blood mononuclear cells (PBMCs), taken at new diagnosis, from a patient treated with antithyroid drugs. The CDR3 nucleotides are TGTGCCAGCAGTTTCCGCCTTTTAGGTGGCGAGCAGTACTTC. Its protein is CASSFRLLGGEQYF.